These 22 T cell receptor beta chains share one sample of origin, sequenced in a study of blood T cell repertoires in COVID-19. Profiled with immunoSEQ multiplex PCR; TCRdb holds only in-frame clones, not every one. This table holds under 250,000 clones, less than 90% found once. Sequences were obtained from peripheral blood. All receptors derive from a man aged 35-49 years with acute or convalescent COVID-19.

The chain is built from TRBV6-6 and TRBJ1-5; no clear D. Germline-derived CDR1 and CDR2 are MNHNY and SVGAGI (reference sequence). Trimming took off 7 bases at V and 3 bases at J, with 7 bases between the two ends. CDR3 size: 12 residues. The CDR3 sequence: CASTDSNQPQHF. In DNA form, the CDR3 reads TGTGCCAGCACCGACTCCAATCAGCCCCAGCATTTT.

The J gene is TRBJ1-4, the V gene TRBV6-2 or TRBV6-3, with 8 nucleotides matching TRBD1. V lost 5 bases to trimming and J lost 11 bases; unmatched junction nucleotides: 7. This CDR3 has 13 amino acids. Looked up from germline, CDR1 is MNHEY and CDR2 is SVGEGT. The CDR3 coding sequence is TGTGCCAGCAGTAACCGACAGGGGTGGAAACTGTTTTTT. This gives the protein CASSNRQGWKLFF.

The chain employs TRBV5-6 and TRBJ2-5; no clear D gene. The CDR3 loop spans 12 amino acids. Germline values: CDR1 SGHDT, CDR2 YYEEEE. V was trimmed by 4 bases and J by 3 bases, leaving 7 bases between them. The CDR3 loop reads CASSSHEETQYF. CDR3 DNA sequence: TGTGCCAGCAGCAGCCATGAAGAGACCCAGTACTTC.

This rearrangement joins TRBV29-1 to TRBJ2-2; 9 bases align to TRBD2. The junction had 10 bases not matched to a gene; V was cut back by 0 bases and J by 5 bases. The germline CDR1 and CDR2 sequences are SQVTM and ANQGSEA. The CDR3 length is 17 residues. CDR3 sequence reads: CSVEDPASGIETGELFF. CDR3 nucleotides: TGCAGCGTTGAAGATCCGGCTAGCGGGATAGAGACCGGGGAGCTGTTTTTT.

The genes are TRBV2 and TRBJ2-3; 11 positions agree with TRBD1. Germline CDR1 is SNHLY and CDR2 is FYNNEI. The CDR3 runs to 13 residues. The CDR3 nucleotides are TGTGCAATCGGGGGGACAGGGGGAGATACGCAGTATTTT. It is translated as CAIGGTGGDTQYF.

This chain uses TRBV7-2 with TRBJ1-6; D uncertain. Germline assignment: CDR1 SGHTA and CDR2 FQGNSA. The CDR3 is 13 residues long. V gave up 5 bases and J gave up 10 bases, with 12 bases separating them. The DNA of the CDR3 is TGTGCCAGCAGCCCCCTTTCGGGGTCACCCCTCCACTTT. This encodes CASSPLSGSPLHF.

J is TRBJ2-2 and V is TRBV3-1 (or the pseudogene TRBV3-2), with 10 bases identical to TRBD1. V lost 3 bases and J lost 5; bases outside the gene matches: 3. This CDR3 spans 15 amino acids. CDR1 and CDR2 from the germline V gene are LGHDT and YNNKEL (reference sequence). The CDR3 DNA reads TGTGCCAGCAGCCAGGGACAGGGGATAACCGGGGAGCTGTTTTTT. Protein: CASSQGQGITGELFF.

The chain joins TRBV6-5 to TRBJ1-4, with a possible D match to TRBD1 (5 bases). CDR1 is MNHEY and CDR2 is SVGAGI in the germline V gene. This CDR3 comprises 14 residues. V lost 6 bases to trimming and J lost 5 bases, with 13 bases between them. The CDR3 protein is CASRDAGWNEKLFF. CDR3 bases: TGTGCCAGCAGAGACGCAGGGTGGAATGAAAAACTGTTTTTT.

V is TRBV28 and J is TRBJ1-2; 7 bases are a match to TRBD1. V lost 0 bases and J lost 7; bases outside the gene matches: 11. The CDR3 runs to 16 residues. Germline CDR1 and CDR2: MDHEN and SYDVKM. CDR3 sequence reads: CASSLWALEGGSGYTF. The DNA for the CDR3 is TGTGCCAGCAGTTTATGGGCCCTTGAAGGGGGCAGTGGCTACACCTTC.

Here the CDR3 DNA reads TGTGCCAGTACCGCTAGGAGCAATGAGCAGTTCTTC. This encodes CASTARSNEQFF. The chain carries TRBV19 and TRBJ2-1; D is unresolved. The germline gives CDR1 LNHDA, CDR2 SQIVND (reference sequence). V lost 7 bases and J 6 bases, leaving 10 bases between the germline ends. There are 12 residues in the CDR3.

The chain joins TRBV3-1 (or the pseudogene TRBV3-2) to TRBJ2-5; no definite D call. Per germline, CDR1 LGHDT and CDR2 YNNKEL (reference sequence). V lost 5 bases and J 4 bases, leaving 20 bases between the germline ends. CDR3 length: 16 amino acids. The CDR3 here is CASSSRLRTRPETQYF. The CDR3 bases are TGTGCCAGCAGCTCCCGACTCAGAACCAGACCAGAGACCCAGTACTTC.

CDR3 protein: CASSPGTGGNEQFF. The CDR3 DNA reads TGTGCCAGCAGCCCAGGGACAGGGGGCAATGAGCAGTTCTTC. This rearrangement joins TRBV11-2 to TRBJ2-1, with TRBD1 matching over 11 bases. Germline CDR1 and CDR2: SGHAT and FQNNGV. The CDR3 has 14 amino acids. Trimming cost V 5 bases and J 6 bases; bases outside gene matches: 3.

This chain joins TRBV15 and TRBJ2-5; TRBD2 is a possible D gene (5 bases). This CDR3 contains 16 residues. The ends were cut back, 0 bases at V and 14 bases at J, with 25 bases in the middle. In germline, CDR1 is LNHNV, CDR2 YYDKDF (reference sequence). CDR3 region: CATSRDLESVMREGYF. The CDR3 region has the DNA TGTGCCACCAGCAGAGATTTAGAGAGCGTCATGCGCGAGGGCTACTTC.

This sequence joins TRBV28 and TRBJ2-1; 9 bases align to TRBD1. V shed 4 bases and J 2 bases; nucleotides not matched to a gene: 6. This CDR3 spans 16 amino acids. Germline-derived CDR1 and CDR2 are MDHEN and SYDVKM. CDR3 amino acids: CASSSTGGRAYNEQFF. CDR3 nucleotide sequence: TGTGCCAGCAGTTCCACAGGGGGCAGGGCCTACAATGAGCAGTTCTTC. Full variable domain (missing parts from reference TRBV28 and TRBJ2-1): DVKVTQSSRYLVKRTGEKVFLECVQDMDHENMFWYRQDPGLGLRLIYFSYDVKMKEKGDIPEGYSVSREKKERFSLILESASTNQTSMYLCASSSTGGRAYNEQFFGPGTRLTVL.

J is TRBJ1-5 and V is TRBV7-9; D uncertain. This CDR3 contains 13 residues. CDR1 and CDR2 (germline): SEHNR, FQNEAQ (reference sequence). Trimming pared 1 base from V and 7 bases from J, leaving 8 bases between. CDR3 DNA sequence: TGTGCCAGCAGCTTAGACGGCGGACAGCCCCAGCATTTT. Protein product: CASSLDGGQPQHF.

The CDR3 DNA sequence: TGTGCCAGCAGTTTGGAGGCACAAGAGACCCAGTACTTC. Protein sequence: CASSLEAQETQYF. The genes are TRBV27 and TRBJ2-5; D perhaps matches TRBD2 (5 bases). V was cut by 3 bases and J by 2 bases, with 7 bases left in between. The CDR3 is made up of 13 amino acids. Per germline, CDR1 MNHEY and CDR2 SMNVEV (reference sequence).

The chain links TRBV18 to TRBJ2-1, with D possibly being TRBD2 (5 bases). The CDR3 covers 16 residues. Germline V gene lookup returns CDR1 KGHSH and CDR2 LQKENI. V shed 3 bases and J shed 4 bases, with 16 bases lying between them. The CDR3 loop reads CASSPGAAGAYNEQFF. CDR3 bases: TGTGCCAGCTCACCGGGCGCTGCGGGCGCTTACAATGAGCAGTTCTTC.

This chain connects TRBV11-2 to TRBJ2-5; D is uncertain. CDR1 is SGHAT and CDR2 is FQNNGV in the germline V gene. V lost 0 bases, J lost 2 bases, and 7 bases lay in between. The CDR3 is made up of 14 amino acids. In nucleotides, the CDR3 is TGTGCCAGCAGCTTAGATGTACAGCAAGAGACCCAGTACTTC. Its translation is CASSLDVQQETQYF.

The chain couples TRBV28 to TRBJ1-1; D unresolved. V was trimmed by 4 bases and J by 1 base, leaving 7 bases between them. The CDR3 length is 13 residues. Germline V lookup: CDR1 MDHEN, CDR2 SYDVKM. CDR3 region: CASSYLANTEAFF. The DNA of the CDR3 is TGTGCCAGCAGTTACCTAGCGAACACTGAAGCTTTCTTT. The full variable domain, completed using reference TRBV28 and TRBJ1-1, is DVKVTQSSRYLVKRTGEKVFLECVQDMDHENMFWYRQDPGLGLRLIYFSYDVKMKEKGDIPEGYSVSREKKERFSLILESASTNQTSMYLCASSYLANTEAFFGQGTRLTVV.

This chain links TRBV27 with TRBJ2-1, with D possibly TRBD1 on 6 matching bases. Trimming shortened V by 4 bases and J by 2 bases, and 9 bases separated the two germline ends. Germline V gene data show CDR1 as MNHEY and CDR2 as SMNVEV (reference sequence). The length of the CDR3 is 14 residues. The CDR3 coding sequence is TGTGCCAGCAGTTCGGACAGTACCTACAATGAGCAGTTCTTC. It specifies CASSSDSTYNEQFF.

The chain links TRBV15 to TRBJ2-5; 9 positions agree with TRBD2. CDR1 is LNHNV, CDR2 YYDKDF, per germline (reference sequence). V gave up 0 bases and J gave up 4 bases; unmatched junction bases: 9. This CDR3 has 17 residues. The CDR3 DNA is TGTGCCACCAGCAGAGATAGATCTAGCGGGACGGGAGAGACCCAGTACTTC. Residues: CATSRDRSSGTGETQYF.

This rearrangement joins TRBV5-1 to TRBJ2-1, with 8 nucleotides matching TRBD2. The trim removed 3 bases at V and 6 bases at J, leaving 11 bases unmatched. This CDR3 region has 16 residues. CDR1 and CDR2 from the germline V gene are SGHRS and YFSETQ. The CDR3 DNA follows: TGCGCCAGCAGCTGGTGGCCGGGACTAGGTCTCAATGAGCAGTTCTTC. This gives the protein CASSWWPGLGLNEQFF.